The T cell receptor (beta chain) under discussion was sequenced for a study of cytomegalovirus exposure and HLA in healthy donors. Turning to the study itself: It was reported in a later analysis that the roughly 120 validation repertoires used the same platform as the approximately 650 first-cohort repertoires.

Profiled with immunoSEQ multiplex PCR; TCRdb holds only in-frame clones, not every one. The data show about 140,000 clones, with 85% to 95% seen just once and over 1.5% held by the top ten. Trimming pared 6 bases from V and 3 bases from J, leaving 12 bases between. This CDR3 is built from 14 residues. Germline lookup yields CDR1 MDHEN and CDR2 SYDVKM. The sequenced sample consisted of PBMCs. The source is a man between 18 and 35 years old in good health and CMV-seropositive. This chain uses TRBV28 with TRBJ1-5, with D perhaps matching TRBD1 (5 bases). Here the CDR3 reads CASRGGDDNQPQHF. CDR3 in DNA: TGTGCCAGCAGGGGAGGGGACGACAATCAGCCCCAGCATTTT.